The subject of this entry is one T cell receptor beta chain. Its antigen is undetermined. This record belongs to a study of cytomegalovirus exposure and HLA in healthy donors. Study-wide background: For the approximately 420 genotyped donors, approximately 83% fell within the Caucasian-associated ancestry cluster.

The CDR3 consists of 15 residues. Trimming at V came to 7 bases and at J to 4 bases, leaving 13 bases not matched to a gene. In germline, CDR1 is SGHAT, CDR2 FQNNGV. It was with 60 Vbeta and 13 Jbeta primers that the PCR ran. Clones were read by immunoSEQ multiplex PCR, and TCRdb kept only the in-frame ones, dropping some. This table holds roughly 140,000 clones. Notes on the study in general: Relative to the approximately 700-donor mean, N-insertions were reportedly fewer in an Asian-associated ancestry cluster in a later analysis. In an earlier analysis, about 90% or about 30%: the productive usage of most TCR beta V segments.

Sequenced material: PBMCs. The gene calls are TRBV11-2 and TRBJ2-7, with TRBD1 matching over 7 bases. The TCR originated in a male donor in good health and CMV-seronegative. This chain's CDR3 is CASTLRVGGLYEQYF. CDR3 bases: TGTGCCAGCACCCTGAGGGTAGGGGGCTTGTACGAGCAGTACTTC.